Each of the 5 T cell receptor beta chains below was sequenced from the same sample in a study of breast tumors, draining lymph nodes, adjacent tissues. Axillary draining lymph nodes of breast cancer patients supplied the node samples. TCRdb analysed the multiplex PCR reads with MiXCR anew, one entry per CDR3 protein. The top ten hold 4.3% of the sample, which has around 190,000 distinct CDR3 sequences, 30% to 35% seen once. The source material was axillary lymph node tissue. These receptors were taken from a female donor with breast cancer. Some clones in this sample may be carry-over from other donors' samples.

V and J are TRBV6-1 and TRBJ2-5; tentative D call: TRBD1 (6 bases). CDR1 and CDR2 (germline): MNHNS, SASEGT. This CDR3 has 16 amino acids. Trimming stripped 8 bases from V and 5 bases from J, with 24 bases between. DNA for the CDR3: TGTGCCAGCGGGGGCGGAATAGATGAGGGGCTCGAGACCCAGTACTTC. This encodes CASGGGIDEGLETQYF.

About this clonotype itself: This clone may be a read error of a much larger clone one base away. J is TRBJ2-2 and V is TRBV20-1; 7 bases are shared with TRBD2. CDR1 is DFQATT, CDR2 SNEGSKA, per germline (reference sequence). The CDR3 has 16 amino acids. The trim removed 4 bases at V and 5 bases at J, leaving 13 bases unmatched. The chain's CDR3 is CSATLSGGGSTGELFF. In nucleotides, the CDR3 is TGCAGTGCTACACTTTCTGGCGGGGGATCGACCGGGGAGCTGTTTTTT.

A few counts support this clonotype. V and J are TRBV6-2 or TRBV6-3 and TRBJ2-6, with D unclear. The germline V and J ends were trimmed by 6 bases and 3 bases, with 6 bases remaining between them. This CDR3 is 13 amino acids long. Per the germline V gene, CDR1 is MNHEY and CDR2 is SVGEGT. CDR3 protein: CASSEIGANVLTF. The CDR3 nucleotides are TGTGCCAGCAGCGAGATTGGGGCCAACGTCCTGACTTTC.

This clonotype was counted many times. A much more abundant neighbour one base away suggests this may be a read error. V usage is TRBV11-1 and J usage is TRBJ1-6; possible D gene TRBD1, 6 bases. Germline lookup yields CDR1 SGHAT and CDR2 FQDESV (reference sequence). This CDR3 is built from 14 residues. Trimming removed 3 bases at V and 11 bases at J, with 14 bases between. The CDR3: CASSFPGHSAPLHF. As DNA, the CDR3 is TGTGCCAGCAGCTTCCCGGGACACTCGGCACCCCTCCACTTT.

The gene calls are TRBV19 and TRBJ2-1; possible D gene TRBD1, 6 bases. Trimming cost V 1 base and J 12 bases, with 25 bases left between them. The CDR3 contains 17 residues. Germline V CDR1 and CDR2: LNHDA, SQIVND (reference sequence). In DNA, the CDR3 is TGTGCCAGTAGTATAGCCAAAGAGGGGGTTGGCACAGATACGCAGTTCTTC. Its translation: CASSIAKEGVGTDTQFF.